These T cell receptor beta chains were read from a single sample in a study of regulatory T cells in long-lasting Graves disease. TCRdb fed the multiplex PCR reads into MiXCR, producing one record per CDR3 protein. The sample records hundreds of thousands of distinct CDR3 sequences, around 21% being singletons. Sequencing was performed on peripheral blood mononuclear cells (PBMCs), taken when the disease was refractory, from a patient treated with antithyroid drugs. The source of these receptors is a female donor with Graves disease. The CDR3 runs from the conserved cysteine through the conserved F or W. The D gene is left open where the match is weak. Not all rows give a size; the values are once, few, many and, for expanded clones, a class.

TRBD1 | . | 17 | TRBJ1-2 | TRBV5-1 | CASSLARTGVMAYGYTF | TGCGCCAGCAGCTTGGCACGGACAGGGGTCATGGCCTATGGCTACACCTTC
TRBD2 | few | 15 | TRBJ2-7 | TRBV27 | CASSLSIERDYEQYF | TGTGCCAGCAGTTTATCGATTGAGCGGGACTACGAGCAGTACTTC
. | many | 15 | TRBJ1-4 | TRBV28 | CASSPGLPWVEKLFF | TGTGCCAGCAGTCCAGGACTGCCCTGGGTGGAAAAACTGTTTTTT
TRBD2 | many | 17 | TRBJ2-7 | TRBV11-2 | CASSLGVGLAGGGEQYF | TGTGCCAGCAGCTTGGGGGTGGGTCTAGCGGGAGGCGGCGAGCAGTACTTC
TRBD2 | many | 13 | TRBJ2-5 | TRBV20-1 | CSALAGEGETQYF | TGCAGTGCTTTAGCGGGAGAGGGGGAGACCCAGTACTTC
. | . | 13 | TRBJ1-5 | TRBV7-2 | CASSPAWGQPQHF | TGTGCCAGCAGCCCGGCCTGGGGTCAGCCCCAGCATTTT
. | many | 12 | TRBJ1-1 | TRBV28 | CATRGRSPEAFF | TGTGCCACCAGGGGAAGGAGCCCTGAAGCTTTCTTT
. | few | 16 | TRBJ2-1 | TRBV3-1 | CASSHTTGWGIGEQFF | TGTGCCAGCAGCCACACGACAGGATGGGGTATCGGTGAGCAGTTCTTC
. | many | 19 | TRBJ2-7 | TRBV2 | CASTLLGLAGFSVADEQYF | TGTGCCAGCACCCTTCTAGGACTGGCGGGATTTTCGGTGGCGGACGAGCAGTACTTC
. | many | 15 | TRBJ2-5 | TRBV20-1 | CSARDGWGGQETQYF | TGCAGTGCTAGAGATGGGTGGGGTGGCCAAGAGACCCAGTACTTC
. | . | 15 | TRBJ2-4 | TRBV14 | CASSQKGMAENIQYF | TGTGCCAGCAGCCAAAAGGGGATGGCAGAAAACATTCAGTACTTC
. | . | 14 | TRBJ1-1 | TRBV5-6 | CASSLLHSNTEAFF | TGTGCCAGCAGCTTGCTCCATTCAAACACTGAAGCTTTCTTT
. | . | 14 | TRBJ2-2 | TRBV27 | CASSFGSPTGELFF | TGTGCCAGCAGTTTTGGTAGCCCCACCGGGGAGCTGTTTTTT
. | few | 12 | TRBJ2-7 | TRBV10-3 | CASRRDHYEQYF | TGTGCCTCCCGCAGGGACCACTACGAGCAGTACTTC
. | many | 15 | TRBJ2-7 | TRBV28 | CASRSGTPSSYEQYF | TGTGCCAGCCGATCGGGGACCCCGAGCTCCTACGAGCAGTACTTC
. | many | 12 | TRBJ2-7 | TRBV6-1 | CASSLDGGVQYF | TGTGCCAGCAGCCTCGATGGTGGGGTTCAGTACTTC
. | . | 16 | TRBJ2-7 | TRBV15 | CATSRSGDYPRYEQYF | TGTGCCACCAGCAGGTCGGGGGATTACCCTCGCTACGAGCAGTACTTC
. | . | 14 | TRBJ2-7 | TRBV5-1 | CASRNGGAPYEQYF | TGCGCCAGCAGGAATGGGGGGGCGCCGTACGAGCAGTACTTC
TRBD1 | . | 14 | TRBJ2-5 | TRBV13 | CASSSGTGKETQYF | TGTGCCAGCAGCTCAGGGACAGGGAAAGAGACCCAGTACTTC
TRBD1 | few | 18 | TRBJ2-6 | TRBV7-3 | CASSAVAGQGGGANVLTF | TGTGCCAGCAGCGCAGTCGCGGGACAGGGTGGCGGGGCCAACGTCCTGACTTTC
TRBD2 | . | 20 | TRBJ2-2 | TRBV28 | CASSFRTIGLAGGNTGELFF | TGTGCCAGCAGTTTTCGTACTATAGGACTAGCGGGAGGGAACACCGGGGAGCTGTTTTTT
TRBD2 | . | 13 | TRBJ2-7 | TRBV29-1 | CSVEDQAGGEQYF | TGCAGCGTTGAAGATCAAGCGGGAGGGGAGCAGTACTTC
. | . | 14 | TRBJ1-3 | TRBV4-2 | CASSQVQGGNTIYF | TGTGCCAGCAGCCAAGTGCAGGGTGGAAACACCATATATTTT
. | many | 11 | TRBJ2-5 | TRBV27 | CASSFEETQYF | TGTGCCAGCAGCTTTGAAGAGACCCAGTACTTC
TRBD2 | . | 14 | TRBJ2-5 | TRBV27 | CASSFGGSTQTQYF | TGTGCCAGCAGTTTCGGCGGGAGCACTCAGACCCAGTACTTC
. | many | 13 | TRBJ1-4 | TRBV6-1 | CATRTASGEKLFF | TGTGCTACAAGGACAGCTTCAGGCGAAAAACTGTTTTTT
. | many | 13 | TRBJ2-5 | TRBV11-3 | CASSLRGEETQYF | TGTGCCAGCAGCTTGAGGGGCGAAGAGACCCAGTACTTC
. | . | 13 | TRBJ2-7 | TRBV7-9 | CASSPAAAYEQYF | TGTGCCAGCAGCCCAGCGGCCGCTTACGAGCAGTACTTC
. | . | 15 | TRBJ2-7 | TRBV19 | CASTVTSSGTYEQYF | TGTGCCAGTACCGTCACTTCATCGGGAACCTACGAGCAGTACTTC
TRBD2 | . | 18 | TRBJ2-7 | TRBV18 | CASALLAGDPIAAYEQYF | TGTGCCAGCGCCCTACTAGCGGGAGATCCAATAGCGGCCTACGAGCAGTACTTC
TRBD1 | few | 16 | TRBJ2-2 | TRBV27 | CASSSTRDRVPGELFF | TGTGCCAGCAGTTCAACTCGAGACAGGGTCCCCGGGGAGCTGTTTTTT
TRBD1 | many | 15 | TRBJ2-5 | TRBV12-3/TRBV12-4 | CASSGQGRGQETQYF | TGTGCCAGCAGCGGACAGGGAAGGGGGCAAGAGACCCAGTACTTC
. | many | 12 | TRBJ1-1 | TRBV2 | CASKGENTEAFF | TGTGCCAGCAAGGGGGAGAACACTGAAGCTTTCTTT
. | . | 15 | TRBJ2-3 | TRBV27 | CASSSHPSSTDTQYF | TGTGCCAGCAGTTCTCACCCTTCAAGCACAGATACGCAGTATTTT
TRBD2 | many | 15 | TRBJ2-7 | TRBV28 | CASSLGTSASYEQYF | TGTGCCAGCAGTTTGGGGACTAGCGCATCCTACGAGCAGTACTTC
. | few | 12 | TRBJ2-2 | TRBV29-1 | CSVSEPTGELFF | TGCAGCGTTTCTGAACCAACCGGGGAGCTGTTTTTT
. | . | 15 | TRBJ2-1 | TRBV5-1 | CASSAGRATSNEQFF | TGCGCCAGCAGCGCGGGCCGAGCGACCTCCAATGAGCAGTTCTTC
. | . | 13 | TRBJ1-5 | TRBV19 | CASSISVSQPQHF | TGTGCCAGTAGTATCTCCGTCTCTCAGCCCCAGCATTTT
. | few | 13 | TRBJ2-2 | TRBV6-5 | CASSYPGRGELFF | TGTGCCAGCAGTTACCCCGGGCGGGGGGAGCTGTTTTTT
. | . | 15 | TRBJ2-7 | TRBV6-1 | CASISSAPSSYEQYF | TGTGCCAGCATCTCTAGCGCCCCGAGCTCCTACGAGCAGTACTTC
TRBD1 | . | 16 | TRBJ2-1 | TRBV28 | CATTTGGQGVYNEQFF | TGTGCCACCACAACCGGGGGACAGGGGGTCTACAATGAGCAGTTCTTC
. | . | 16 | TRBJ2-7 | TRBV4-1 | CASSQAPQTYAYEQYF | TGCGCCAGCAGCCAGGCCCCGCAAACATACGCCTACGAGCAGTACTTC
. | few | 15 | TRBJ1-1 | TRBV19 | CATSLRGAINTEAFF | TGTGCCACCTCTCTTCGGGGGGCGATCAACACTGAAGCTTTCTTT
. | few | 13 | TRBJ1-1 | TRBV4-1 | CASSPMTSWEAFF | TGCGCCAGCAGCCCCATGACAAGCTGGGAAGCTTTCTTT
. | many | 12 | TRBJ2-7 | TRBV3-1 | CASSHGSYEQYF | TGTGCCAGCAGCCATGGCAGCTACGAGCAGTACTTC
TRBD1 | many | 16 | TRBJ2-1 | TRBV2 | CASSREPGQVNNEQFF | TGTGCCAGCAGCCGGGAGCCGGGACAGGTAAACAATGAGCAGTTCTTC
. | . | 15 | TRBJ2-1 | TRBV27 | CASSFEAGPYNEQFF | TGTGCCAGCAGTTTTGAGGCGGGACCATACAATGAGCAGTTCTTC
. | many | 16 | TRBJ2-7 | TRBV5-1 | CASSPTVGKGAYEQYF | TGCGCCAGCAGCCCTACCGTGGGAAAGGGGGCCTACGAGCAGTACTTC
. | many | 16 | TRBJ2-7 | TRBV25-1 | CASSDPRQEPSYEQYF | TGTGCCAGCAGTGACCCTCGACAGGAACCCTCCTACGAGCAGTACTTC
. | few | 12 | TRBJ1-6 | TRBV7-9 | CASGQYNSPLHF | TGTGCCAGCGGACAGTATAATTCACCCCTCCACTTT